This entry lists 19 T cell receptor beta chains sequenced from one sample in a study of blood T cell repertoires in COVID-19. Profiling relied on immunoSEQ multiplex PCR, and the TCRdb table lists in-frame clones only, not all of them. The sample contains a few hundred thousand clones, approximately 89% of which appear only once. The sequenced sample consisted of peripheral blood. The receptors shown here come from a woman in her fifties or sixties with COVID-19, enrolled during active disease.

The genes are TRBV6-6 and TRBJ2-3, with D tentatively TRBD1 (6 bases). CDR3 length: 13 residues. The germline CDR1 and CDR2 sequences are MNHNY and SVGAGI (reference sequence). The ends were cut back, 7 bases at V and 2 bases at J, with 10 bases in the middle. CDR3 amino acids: CASTGQNTDTQYF. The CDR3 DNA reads TGTGCCAGCACAGGACAGAACACAGATACGCAGTATTTT.

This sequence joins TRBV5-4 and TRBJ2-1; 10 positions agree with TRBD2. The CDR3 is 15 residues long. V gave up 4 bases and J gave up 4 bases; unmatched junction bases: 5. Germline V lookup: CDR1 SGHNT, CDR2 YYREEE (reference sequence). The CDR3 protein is CASSLPLAGYNEQFF. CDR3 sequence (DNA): TGTGCCAGCAGCCTACCACTAGCGGGGTACAATGAGCAGTTCTTC. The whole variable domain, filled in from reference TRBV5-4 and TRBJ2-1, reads ETGVTQSPTHLIKTRGQQVTLRCSSQSGHNTVSWYQQALGQGPQFIFQYYREEENGRGNFPPRFSGLQFPNYSSELNVNALELDDSALYLCASSLPLAGYNEQFFGPGTRLTVL.

The CDR3 coding sequence is TGTGCCAGTACAGACAGACCCCAGGGGAACTATGGCTACACCTTC. Its protein product is CASTDRPQGNYGYTF. The rearrangement joins TRBV19 to TRBJ1-2; D might be TRBD1 (6 bases). Germline V gene lookup returns CDR1 LNHDA and CDR2 SQIVND (reference sequence). The ends were cut back, 7 bases at V and 2 bases at J, with 17 bases in the middle. This CDR3 comprises 15 residues.

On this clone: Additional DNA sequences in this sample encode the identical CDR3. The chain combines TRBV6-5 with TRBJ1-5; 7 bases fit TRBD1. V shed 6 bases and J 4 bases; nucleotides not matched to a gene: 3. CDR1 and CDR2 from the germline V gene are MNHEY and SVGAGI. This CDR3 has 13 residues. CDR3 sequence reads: CASSTTGNQPQHF. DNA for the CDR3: TGTGCCAGCAGCACGACAGGGAATCAGCCCCAGCATTTT.

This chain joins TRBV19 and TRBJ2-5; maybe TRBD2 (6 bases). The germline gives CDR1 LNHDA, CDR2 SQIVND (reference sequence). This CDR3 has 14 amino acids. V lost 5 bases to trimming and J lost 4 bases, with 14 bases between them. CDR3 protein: CASSLVGAGETQYF. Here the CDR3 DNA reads TGTGCCAGTAGTCTGGTTGGAGCGGGAGAGACCCAGTACTTC.

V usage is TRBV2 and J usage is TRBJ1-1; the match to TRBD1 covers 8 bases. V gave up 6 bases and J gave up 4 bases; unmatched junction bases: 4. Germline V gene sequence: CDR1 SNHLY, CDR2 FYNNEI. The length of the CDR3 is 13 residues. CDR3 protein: CASRSTGGTEAFF. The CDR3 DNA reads TGTGCCAGCAGGTCAACAGGGGGCACTGAAGCTTTCTTT.

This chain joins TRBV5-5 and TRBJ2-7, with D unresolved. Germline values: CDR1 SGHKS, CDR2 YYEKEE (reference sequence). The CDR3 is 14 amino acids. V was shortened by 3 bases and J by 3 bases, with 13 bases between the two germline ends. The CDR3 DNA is TGTGCCAGCAGCTCCCGACATGATTTCTACGAGCAGTACTTC. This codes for CASSSRHDFYEQYF.

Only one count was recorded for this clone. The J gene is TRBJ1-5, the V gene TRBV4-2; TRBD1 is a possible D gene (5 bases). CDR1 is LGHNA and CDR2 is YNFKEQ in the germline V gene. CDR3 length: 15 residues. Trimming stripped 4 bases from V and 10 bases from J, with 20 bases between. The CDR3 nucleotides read TGTGCCAGCAGCCCCACTTGGGGGGACGGAACACCCCAGCATTTT. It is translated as CASSPTWGDGTPQHF.

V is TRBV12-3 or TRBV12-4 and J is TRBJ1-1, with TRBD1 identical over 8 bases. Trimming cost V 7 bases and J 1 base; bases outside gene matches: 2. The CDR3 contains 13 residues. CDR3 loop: CASNRGRNTEAFF. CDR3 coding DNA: TGTGCCAGCAACAGGGGGAGGAACACTGAAGCTTTCTTT.

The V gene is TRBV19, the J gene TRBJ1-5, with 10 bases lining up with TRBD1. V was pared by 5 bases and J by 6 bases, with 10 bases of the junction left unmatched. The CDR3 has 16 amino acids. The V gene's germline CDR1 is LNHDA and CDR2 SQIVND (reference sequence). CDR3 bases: TGTGCCAGTAGTGTTTCGGGCGACAGGGGGCTTCAGCCCCAGCATTTT. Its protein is CASSVSGDRGLQPQHF.

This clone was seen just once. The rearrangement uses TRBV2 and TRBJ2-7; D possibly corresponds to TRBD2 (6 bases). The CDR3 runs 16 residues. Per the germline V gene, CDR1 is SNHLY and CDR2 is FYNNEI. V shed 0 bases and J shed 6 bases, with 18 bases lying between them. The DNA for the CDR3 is TGTGCCAGCAGTGAAGCGCTTGGAGGGGCGGTCGGCGAGCAGTACTTC. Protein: CASSEALGGAVGEQYF. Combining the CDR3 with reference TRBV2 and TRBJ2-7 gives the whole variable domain EPEVTQTPSHQVTQMGQEVILRCVPISNHLYFYWYRQILGQKVEFLVSFYNNEISEKSEIFDDQFSVERPDGSNFTLKIRSTKLEDSAMYFCASSEALGGAVGEQYFGPGTRLTVT.

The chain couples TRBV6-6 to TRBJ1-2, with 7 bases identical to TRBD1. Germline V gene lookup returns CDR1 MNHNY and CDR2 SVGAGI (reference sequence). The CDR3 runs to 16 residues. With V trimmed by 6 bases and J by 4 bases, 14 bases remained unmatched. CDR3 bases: TGTGCCAGCAGCCCAGAAACCAGGGGGAATCGCTATGGCTACACCTTC. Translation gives CASSPETRGNRYGYTF.

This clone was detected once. CDR3 sequence (DNA): TGTGCCAGCAGTGAGAGGACATTTGAAAAACTGTTTTTT. It codes for CASSERTFEKLFF. V usage is TRBV2 and J usage is TRBJ1-4, with D possibly being TRBD1 (5 bases). CDR1 and CDR2 from the germline V gene are SNHLY and FYNNEI. The CDR3 is 13 residues long. The ends were cut back, 3 bases at V and 7 bases at J, with 9 bases in the middle.

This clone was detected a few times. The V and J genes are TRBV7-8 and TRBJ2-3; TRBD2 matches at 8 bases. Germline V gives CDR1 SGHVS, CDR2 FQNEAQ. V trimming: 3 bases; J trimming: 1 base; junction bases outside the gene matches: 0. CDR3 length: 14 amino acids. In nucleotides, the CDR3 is TGTGCCAGCAGCTTGGGACTAGGCACAGATACGCAGTATTTT. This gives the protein CASSLGLGTDTQYF.

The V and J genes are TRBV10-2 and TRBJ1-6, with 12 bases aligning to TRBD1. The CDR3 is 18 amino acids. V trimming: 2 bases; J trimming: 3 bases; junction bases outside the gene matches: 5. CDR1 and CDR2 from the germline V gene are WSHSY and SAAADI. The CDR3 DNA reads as TGCGCCAGCAGTGAGCTAGGGACAGGGGGCCTCTATAATTCACCCCTCCACTTT. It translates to CASSELGTGGLYNSPLHF.

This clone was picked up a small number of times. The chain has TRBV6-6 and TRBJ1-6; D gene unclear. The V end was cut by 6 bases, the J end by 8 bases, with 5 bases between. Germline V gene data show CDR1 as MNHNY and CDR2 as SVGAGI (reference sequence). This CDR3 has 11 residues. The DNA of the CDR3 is TGTGCCAGCAGAACATATTCACCCCTCCACTTT. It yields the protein CASRTYSPLHF.

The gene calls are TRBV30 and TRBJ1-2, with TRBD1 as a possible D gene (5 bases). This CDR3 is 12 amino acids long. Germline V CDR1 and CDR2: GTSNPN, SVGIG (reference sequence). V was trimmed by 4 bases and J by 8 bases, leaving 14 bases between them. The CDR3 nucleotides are TGTGCCTGGATAGGGGCAACGGCGGGCTACACCTTC. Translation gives CAWIGATAGYTF.

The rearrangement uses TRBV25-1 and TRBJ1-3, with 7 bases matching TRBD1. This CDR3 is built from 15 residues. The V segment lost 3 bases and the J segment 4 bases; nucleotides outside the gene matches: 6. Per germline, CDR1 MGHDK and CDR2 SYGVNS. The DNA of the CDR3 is TGTGCCAGCAGTGACGTGACAGGGAGAGGAAACACCATATATTTT. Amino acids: CASSDVTGRGNTIYF.

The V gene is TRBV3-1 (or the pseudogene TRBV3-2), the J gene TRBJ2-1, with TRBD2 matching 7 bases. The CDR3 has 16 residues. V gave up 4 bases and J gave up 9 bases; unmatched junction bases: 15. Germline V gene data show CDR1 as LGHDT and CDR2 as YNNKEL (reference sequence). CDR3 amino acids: CASSPNVRGQRGEQFF. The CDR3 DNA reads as TGTGCCAGCAGCCCCAATGTTCGGGGTCAGCGGGGTGAGCAGTTCTTC.